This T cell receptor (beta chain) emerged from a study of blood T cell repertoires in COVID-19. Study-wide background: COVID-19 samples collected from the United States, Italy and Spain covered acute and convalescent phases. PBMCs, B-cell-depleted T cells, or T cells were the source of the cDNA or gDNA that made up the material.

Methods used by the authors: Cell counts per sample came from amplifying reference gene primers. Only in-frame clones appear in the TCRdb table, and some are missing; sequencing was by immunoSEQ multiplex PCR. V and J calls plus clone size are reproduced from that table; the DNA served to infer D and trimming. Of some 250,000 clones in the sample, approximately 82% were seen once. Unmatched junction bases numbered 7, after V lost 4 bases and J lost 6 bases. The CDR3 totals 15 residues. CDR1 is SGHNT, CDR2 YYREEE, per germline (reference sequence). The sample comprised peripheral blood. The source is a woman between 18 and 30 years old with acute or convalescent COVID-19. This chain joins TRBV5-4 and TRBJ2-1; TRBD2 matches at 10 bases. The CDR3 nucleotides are TGTGCCAGCAGCCTGCCTAGCGGGAGTCTCAATGAGCAGTTCTTC. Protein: CASSLPSGSLNEQFF.